The present TCR beta chain was sequenced within a study of neurological immune-mediated disorders. The germline V and J ends were trimmed by 4 bases and 0 bases, with 10 bases remaining between them. The CDR3 loop spans 16 amino acids. In germline, CDR1 is MNHEY, CDR2 SMNVEV (reference sequence). Study-wide results and caveats: The most TCR clonal expansion was seen in HTLV-1-associated myelopathy, whereas the least was seen in multiple sclerosis, below the level in healthy controls.

This clonotype came up many times. The antigen is not known. The time point is: longitudinal time-point 1 (baseline). 2 million unsorted PBMCs were stored in RNAlater at -80 °C before RNA extraction. The cDNA was produced through 5'RACE with 10-nucleotide random UMIs. Over 190 million TCR-beta sequences from 15-18 subjects were obtained in each sequencing run. A single record per CDR3 protein comes from TCRdb applying MiXCR to the 5' RACE reads. The sample carries under 90,000 distinct CDR3 sequences, roughly a tenth recorded once. The rearrangement joins TRBV27 to TRBJ2-6, with TRBD1 as a possible D gene (6 bases). The TCR sequence derives from a young man in good health. The sequenced sample consisted of PBMCs. This CDR3 reads CASSSQGFSGANVLTF. Here the CDR3 DNA reads TGTGCCAGCAGTTCGCAGGGGTTCTCTGGGGCCAACGTCCTGACTTTC.